The TCR beta chain described here comes from a study of identical twins. TCRdb re-called the 5' RACE reads through MiXCR, storing one row per CDR3 protein. The table has around 450,000 distinct CDR3 sequences, approximately 14% seen once; the top ten hold 0.4% to 0.55%. All donors were healthy Caucasians. General observations from the study: With abundant cord blood beta clonotypes, insertions were fewer; memory repertoires showed no such pattern.

V lost 5 bases and J lost 6, with 5 bases in between. The CDR3 extends over 11 amino acids. This clonotype showed up many times. No antigen is known for it. The data were also submitted as part of a second study, on yellow fever vaccine responses in identical twins. From that study: Vaccine-induced T cell responses in twins were reportedly observed to appear partly convergent, partly personalized.

The sample was CD4+ T cells sorted from blood. This clonotype was obtained from a woman under 30 in good health. This chain links TRBV12-3 or TRBV12-4 with TRBJ1-5; D gene unclear. The CDR3 bases are TGTGCCAGCAGTCGGAGTCAGCCCCAGCATTTT. It translates to CASSRSQPQHF.